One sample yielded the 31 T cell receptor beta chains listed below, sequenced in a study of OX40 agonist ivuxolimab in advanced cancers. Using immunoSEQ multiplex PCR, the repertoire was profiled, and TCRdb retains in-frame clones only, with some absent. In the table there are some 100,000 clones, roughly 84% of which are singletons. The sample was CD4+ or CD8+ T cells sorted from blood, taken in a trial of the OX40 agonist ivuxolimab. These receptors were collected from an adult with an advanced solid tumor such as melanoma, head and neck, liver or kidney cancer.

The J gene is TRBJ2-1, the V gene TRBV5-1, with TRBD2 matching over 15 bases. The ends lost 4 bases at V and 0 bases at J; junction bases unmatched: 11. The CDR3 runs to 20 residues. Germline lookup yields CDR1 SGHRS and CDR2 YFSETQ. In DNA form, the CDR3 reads TGCGCCAGCAGCGTAGCGGGACTAGCGGGGGGACCGAGCTCCTACAATGAGCAGTTCTTC. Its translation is CASSVAGLAGGPSSYNEQFF.

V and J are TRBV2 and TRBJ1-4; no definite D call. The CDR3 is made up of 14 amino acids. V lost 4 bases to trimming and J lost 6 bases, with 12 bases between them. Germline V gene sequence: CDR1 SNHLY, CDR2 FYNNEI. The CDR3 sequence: CASSVSPGDEKLFF. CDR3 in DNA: TGTGCCAGCAGTGTTAGCCCCGGGGATGAAAAACTGTTTTTT.

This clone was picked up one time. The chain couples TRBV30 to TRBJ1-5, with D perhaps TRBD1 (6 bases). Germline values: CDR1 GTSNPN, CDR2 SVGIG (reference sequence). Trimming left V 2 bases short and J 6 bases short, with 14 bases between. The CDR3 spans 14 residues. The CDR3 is CAWSFMGGGQPQHF. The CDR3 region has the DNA TGTGCCTGGAGTTTTATGGGGGGCGGTCAGCCCCAGCATTTT.

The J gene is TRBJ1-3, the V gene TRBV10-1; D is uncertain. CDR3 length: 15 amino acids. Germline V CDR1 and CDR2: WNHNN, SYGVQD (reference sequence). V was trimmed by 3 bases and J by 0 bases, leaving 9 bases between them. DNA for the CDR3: TGCGCCAGCAGTGAAGGTGTAAACTCTGGAAACACCATATATTTT. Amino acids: CASSEGVNSGNTIYF.

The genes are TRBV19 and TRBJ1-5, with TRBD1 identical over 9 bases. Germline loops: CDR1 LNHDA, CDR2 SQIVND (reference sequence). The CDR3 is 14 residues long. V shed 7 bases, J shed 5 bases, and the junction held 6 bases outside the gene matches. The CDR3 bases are TGTGCCAGTAAACGACAGGGGGTTCATCAGCCCCAGCATTTT. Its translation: CASKRQGVHQPQHF. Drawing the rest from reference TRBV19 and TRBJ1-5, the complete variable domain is DGGITQSPKYLFRKEGQNVTLSCEQNLNHDAMYWYRQDPGQGLRLIYYSQIVNDFQKGDIAEGYSVSREKKESFPLTVTSAQKNPTAFYLCASKRQGVHQPQHFGDGTRLSIL.

The DNA of the CDR3 is TGTGCCAGTAGTATAGATCTTGGAGGCAACTACAATGAGCAGTTCTTC. Translation: CASSIDLGGNYNEQFF. V is TRBV19 and J is TRBJ2-1; D might be TRBD2 (5 bases). This CDR3 comprises 16 residues. Germline CDR1 is LNHDA and CDR2 is SQIVND (reference sequence). Trimming cost V 0 bases and J 3 bases, with 12 bases left between them.

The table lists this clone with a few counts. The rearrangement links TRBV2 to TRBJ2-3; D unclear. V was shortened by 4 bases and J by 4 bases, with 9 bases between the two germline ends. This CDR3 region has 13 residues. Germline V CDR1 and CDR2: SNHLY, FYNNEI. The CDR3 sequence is CASSVRQPDTQYF. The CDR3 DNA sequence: TGTGCCAGCAGTGTTAGGCAACCAGATACGCAGTATTTT.

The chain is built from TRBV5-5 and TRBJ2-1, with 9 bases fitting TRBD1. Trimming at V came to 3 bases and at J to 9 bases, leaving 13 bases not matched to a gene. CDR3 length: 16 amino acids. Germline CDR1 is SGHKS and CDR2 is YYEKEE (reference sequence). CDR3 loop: CASSSITGGEQGEQFF. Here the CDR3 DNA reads TGTGCCAGCAGCTCCATTACAGGGGGCGAACAAGGTGAGCAGTTCTTC.

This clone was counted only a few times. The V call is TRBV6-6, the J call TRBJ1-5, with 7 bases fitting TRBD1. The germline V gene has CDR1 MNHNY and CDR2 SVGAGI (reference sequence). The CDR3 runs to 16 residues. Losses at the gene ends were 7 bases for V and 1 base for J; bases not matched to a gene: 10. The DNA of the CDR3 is TGTGCCAGCATGACAGGGAGGGTATGGAGCAATCAGCCCCAGCATTTT. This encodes CASMTGRVWSNQPQHF.

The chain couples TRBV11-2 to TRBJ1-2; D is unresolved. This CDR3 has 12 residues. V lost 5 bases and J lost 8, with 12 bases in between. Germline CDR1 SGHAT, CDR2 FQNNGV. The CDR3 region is CASSPDIRGYTF. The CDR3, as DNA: TGTGCCAGCAGCCCTGACATCCGCGGCTACACCTTC.

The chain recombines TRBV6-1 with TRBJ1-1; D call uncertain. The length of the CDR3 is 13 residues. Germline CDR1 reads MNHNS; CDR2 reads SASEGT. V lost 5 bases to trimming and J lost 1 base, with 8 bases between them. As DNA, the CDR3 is TGTGCCAGCAGTTTACATGGGAACACTGAAGCTTTCTTT. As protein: CASSLHGNTEAFF.

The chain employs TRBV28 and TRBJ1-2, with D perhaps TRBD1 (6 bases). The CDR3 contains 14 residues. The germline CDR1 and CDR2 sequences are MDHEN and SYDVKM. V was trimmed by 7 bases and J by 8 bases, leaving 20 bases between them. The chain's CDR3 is CASTAGGAAKGYTF. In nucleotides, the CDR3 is TGTGCCAGCACCGCCGGGGGGGCTGCGAAGGGCTACACCTTC.

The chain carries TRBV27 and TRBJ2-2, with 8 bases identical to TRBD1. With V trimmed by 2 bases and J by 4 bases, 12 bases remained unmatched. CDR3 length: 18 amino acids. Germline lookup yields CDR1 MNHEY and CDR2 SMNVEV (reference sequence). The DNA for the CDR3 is TGTGCCAGCAGTTTAGGCCCGGGCAGGGGGCAGAGCACCGGGGAGCTGTTTTTT. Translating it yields CASSLGPGRGQSTGELFF.

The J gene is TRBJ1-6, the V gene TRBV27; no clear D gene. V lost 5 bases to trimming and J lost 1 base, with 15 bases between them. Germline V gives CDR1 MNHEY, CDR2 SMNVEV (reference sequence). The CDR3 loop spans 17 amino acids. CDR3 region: CASSGSRGRSYNSPLHF. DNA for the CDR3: TGTGCCAGCAGTGGCAGCCGGGGAAGATCCTATAATTCACCCCTCCACTTT.

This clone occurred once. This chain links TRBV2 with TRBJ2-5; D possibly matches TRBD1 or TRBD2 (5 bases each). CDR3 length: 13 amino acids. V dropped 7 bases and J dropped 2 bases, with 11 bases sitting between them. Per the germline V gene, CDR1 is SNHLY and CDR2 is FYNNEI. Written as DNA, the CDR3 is TGTGCCAGCAACTCGAGGGGACAAGAGACCCAGTACTTC. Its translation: CASNSRGQETQYF.

DNA for the CDR3: TGTGCCAGCTCACCACCCCAAGAGACCCAGTACTTC. Protein product: CASSPPQETQYF. The chain employs TRBV18 and TRBJ2-5, with unresolved D. V shed 0 bases and J shed 1 base, with 0 bases lying between them. CDR1 is KGHSH and CDR2 is LQKENI in the germline V gene. The CDR3 is 12 residues long.

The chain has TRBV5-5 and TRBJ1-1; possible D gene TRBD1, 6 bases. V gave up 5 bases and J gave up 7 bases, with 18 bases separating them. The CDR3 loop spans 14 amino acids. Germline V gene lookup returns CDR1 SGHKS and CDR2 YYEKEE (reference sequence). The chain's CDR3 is CASSLWRRTDEAFF. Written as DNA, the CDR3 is TGTGCCAGCAGTTTATGGCGTCGGACAGATGAAGCTTTCTTT.

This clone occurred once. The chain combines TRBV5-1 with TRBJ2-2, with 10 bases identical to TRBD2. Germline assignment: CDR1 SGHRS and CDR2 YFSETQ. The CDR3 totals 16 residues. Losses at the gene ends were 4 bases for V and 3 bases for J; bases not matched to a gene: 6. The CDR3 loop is CASSGSTSGYTGELFF. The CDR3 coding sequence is TGCGCCAGCAGCGGCTCGACTAGCGGGTACACCGGGGAGCTGTTTTTT.

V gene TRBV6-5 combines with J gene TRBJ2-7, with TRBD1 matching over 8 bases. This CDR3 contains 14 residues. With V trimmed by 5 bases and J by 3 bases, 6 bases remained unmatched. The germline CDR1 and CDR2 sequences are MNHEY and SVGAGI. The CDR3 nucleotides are TGTGCCAGCAGTCCCCAGGGGGCGAGCTACGAGCAGTACGTC. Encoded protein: CASSPQGASYEQYV.

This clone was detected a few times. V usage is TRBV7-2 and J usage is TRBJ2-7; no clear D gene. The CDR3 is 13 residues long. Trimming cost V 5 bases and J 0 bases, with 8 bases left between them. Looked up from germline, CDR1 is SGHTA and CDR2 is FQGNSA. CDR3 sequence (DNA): TGTGCCAGCAGCCTCATGAGCTCCTACGAGCAGTACGTC. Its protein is CASSLMSSYEQYV.

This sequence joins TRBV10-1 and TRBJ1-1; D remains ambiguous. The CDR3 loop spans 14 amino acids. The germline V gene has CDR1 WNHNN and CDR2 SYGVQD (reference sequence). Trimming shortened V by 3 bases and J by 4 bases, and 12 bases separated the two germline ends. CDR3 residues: CASSEALESTEAFF. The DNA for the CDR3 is TGCGCCAGCAGTGAAGCCTTGGAGAGCACTGAAGCTTTCTTT.

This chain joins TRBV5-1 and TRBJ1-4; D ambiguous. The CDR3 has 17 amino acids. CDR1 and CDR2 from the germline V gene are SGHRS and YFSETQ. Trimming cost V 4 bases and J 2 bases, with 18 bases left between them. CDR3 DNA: TGCGCCAGCAGCCCGGGGTCGGGGATAGGCACTAATGAAAAACTGTTTTTT. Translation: CASSPGSGIGTNEKLFF.

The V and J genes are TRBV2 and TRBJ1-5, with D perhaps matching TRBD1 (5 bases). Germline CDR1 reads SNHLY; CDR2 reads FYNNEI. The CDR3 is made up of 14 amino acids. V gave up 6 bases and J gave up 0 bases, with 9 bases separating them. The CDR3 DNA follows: TGTGCCAGCAGCGGACACCTTAGCAATCAGCCCCAGCATTTT. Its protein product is CASSGHLSNQPQHF.

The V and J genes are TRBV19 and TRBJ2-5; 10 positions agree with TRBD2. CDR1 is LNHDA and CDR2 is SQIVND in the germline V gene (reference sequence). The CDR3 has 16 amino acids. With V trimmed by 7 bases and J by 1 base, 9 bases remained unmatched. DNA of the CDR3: TGTGCCAGTAATCGATGGGCTAGCGGGAGCCAAGAGACCCAGTACTTC. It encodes CASNRWASGSQETQYF.

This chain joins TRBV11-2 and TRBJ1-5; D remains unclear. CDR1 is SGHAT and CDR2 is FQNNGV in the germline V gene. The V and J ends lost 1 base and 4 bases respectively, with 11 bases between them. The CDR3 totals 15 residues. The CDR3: CASSLGAIRNQPQHF. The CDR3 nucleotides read TGTGCCAGCAGCTTAGGTGCTATTAGAAATCAGCCCCAGCATTTT.

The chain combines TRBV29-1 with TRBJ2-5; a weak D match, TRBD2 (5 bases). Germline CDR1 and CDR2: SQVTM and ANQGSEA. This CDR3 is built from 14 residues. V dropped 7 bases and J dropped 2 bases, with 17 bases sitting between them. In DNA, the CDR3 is TGCAGCGCTTCGAACGGGAATCGACAAGAGACCCAGTACTTC. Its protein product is CSASNGNRQETQYF.

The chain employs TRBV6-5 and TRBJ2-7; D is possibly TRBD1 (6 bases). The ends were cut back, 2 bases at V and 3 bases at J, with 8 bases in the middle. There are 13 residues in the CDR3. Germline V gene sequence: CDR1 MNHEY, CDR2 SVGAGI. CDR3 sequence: CASSYGQFYEQYF. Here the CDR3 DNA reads TGTGCCAGCAGTTACGGACAGTTCTACGAGCAGTACTTC.

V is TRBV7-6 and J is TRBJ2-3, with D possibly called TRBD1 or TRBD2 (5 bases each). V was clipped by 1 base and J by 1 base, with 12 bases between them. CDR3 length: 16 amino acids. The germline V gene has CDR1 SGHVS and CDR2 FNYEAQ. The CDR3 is CASSLGAGTGTDTQYF. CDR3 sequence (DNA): TGTGCCAGCAGCTTAGGGGCCGGGACCGGCACAGATACGCAGTATTTT.

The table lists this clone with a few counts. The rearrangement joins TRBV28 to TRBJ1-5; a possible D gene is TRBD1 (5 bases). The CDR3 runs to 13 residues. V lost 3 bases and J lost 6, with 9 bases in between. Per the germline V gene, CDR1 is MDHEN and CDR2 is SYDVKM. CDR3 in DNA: TGTGCCAGCAGTTTGGGAGGGGCTCAGCCCCAGCATTTT. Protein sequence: CASSLGGAQPQHF.

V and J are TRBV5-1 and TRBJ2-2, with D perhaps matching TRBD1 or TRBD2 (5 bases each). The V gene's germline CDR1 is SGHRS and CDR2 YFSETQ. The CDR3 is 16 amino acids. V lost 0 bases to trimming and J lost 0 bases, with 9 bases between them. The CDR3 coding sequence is TGCGCCAGCAGCTTGGGAGGGGCCACGAACACCGGGGAGCTGTTTTTT. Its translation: CASSLGGATNTGELFF.

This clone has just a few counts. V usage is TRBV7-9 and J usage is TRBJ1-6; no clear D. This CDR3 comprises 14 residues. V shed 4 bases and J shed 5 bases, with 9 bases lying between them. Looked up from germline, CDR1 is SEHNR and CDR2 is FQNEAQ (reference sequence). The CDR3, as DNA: TGTGCCAGCAGCTATAACAGCAATAATTCACCCCTCCACTTT. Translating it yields CASSYNSNNSPLHF. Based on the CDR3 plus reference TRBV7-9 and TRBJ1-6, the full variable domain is DTGVSQNPRHKITKRGQNVTFRCDPISEHNRLYWYRQTLGQGPEFLTYFQNEAQLEKSRLLSDRFSAERPKGSFSTLEIQRTEQGDSAMYLCASSYNSNNSPLHFGNGTRLTVT.